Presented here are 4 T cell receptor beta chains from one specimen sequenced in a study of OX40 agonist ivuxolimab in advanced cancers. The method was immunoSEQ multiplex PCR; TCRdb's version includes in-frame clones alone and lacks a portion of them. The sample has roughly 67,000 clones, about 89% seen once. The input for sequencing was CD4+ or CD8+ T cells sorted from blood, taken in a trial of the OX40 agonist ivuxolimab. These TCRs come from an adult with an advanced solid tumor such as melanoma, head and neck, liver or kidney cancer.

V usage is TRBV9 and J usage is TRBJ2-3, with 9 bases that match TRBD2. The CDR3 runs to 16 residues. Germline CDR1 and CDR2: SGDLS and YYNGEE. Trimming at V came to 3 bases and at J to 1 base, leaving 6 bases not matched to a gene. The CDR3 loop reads CASSAGSSGGTDTQYF. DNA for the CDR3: TGTGCCAGCAGCGCGGGGTCTAGCGGGGGCACAGATACGCAGTATTTT.

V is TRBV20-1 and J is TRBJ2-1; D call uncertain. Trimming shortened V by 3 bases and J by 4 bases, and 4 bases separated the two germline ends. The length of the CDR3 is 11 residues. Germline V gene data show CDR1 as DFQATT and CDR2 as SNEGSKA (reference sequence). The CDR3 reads CSASGYNEQFF. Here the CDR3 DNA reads TGCAGTGCTAGCGGGTACAATGAGCAGTTCTTC.

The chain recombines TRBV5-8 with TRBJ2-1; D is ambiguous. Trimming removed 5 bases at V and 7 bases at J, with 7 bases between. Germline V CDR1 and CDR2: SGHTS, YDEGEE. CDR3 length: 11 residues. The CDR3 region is CASRSGNEQFF. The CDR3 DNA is TGTGCCAGCAGGTCTGGGAATGAGCAGTTCTTC.

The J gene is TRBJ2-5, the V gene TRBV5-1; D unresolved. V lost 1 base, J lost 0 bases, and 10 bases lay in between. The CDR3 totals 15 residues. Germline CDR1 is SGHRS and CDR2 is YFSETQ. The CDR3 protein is CASSLKLRNQETQYF. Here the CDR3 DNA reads TGCGCCAGCAGCTTGAAATTACGGAACCAAGAGACCCAGTACTTC.